This T cell receptor (beta chain) is from a study of blood T cell repertoires in COVID-19. Trimming removed 5 bases from V and 2 bases from J; junction bases left unmatched: 6. Germline assignment: CDR1 SGHTA and CDR2 FQGNSA. The CDR3 totals 15 residues. Sequenced by immunoSEQ multiplex PCR; TCRdb stores in-frame clones only, minus some. There are fewer than 200,000 clones in the sample; around 83% occur only once, and 3.6% lies in the top ten. Of note for this clone: Other DNA sequences of this sample code for an identical CDR3.

This receptor was identified in a woman between 50 and 59 years old in a cohort exposed to, infected with or recovered from COVID-19 (not recorded which). The V gene is TRBV7-2, the J gene TRBJ2-3; TRBD1 agrees at 8 bases. Sequenced: PBMCs or T cells enriched from blood (not recorded which). The chain's CDR3 is CASSPDRGFTDTQYF. CDR3 coding DNA: TGTGCCAGCAGCCCCGACAGGGGCTTCACAGATACGCAGTATTTT.